This T cell receptor beta chain was identified in a study of CD8+ T cells in alopecia areata (dated by TCRdb to the late 2010s). Study-wide context: Treated patients were enrolled in an open-label pilot trial of oral tofacitinib at 5 to 10 mg twice daily for moderate-to-severe alopecia areata. RNA was extracted with the PAXgene miRNA kit for fixed scalp, the miRNeasy kit for PBMCs, and the RNeasy kit for mouse skin. immunoSEQ multiplex PCR using 35 Vbeta forward primers and 13 Jbeta reverse primers was used to amplify TCRbeta CDR3 regions. The SALT score, which quantifies the percentage of affected scalp surface area, was used to measure disease severity in treated patients. To study T cell clonal expansion in alopecia areata, the researchers applied high-throughput TCRbeta sequencing to both the C3H/HeJ mouse model and human patients. Scalp clonality was compared across normal scalp (n=4), patchy alopecia areata scalp (n=8), and alopecia totalis/universalis scalp (n=8). Patients received tofacitinib for 6 to 18 months and were then followed off drug for 6 months to check for delayed response and recurrence. In humans, TCRbeta sequencing was performed on scalp tissue and on sorted CD4+ and CD8+ peripheral blood T cells from healthy controls and from patients with patchy or totalis/universalis alopecia areata. Biopsies were taken from tofacitinib-treated patients at baseline and at 4 and 24 weeks of treatment, and a later scalp biopsy was taken in several of the tofacitinib-treated patients. Results and caveats for the whole study, not just this receptor: Shared TCR sequences between patients were less evident than in mice, which may be partly attributable to HLA diversity in the patient population. Scalp TCR repertoire analysis is complicated because resident alphabeta T cells in normal human skin are also sequenced, whereas mouse skin is dominated by gammadelta T cells. Because the treated cohort was small and had just a single nonresponder, larger studies are needed to establish links between baseline CD8+ expansion and response. Higher clonality and more expanded CD8+ clones were observed in lesional scalp than in normal scalp, particularly in alopecia totalis/universalis, a finding suggestive of antigenic drive. Many expanded lesional clones persisted in scalp and blood during tofacitinib treatment, which may partly explain relapse after stopping treatment. Tofacitinib significantly lowered scalp clonality and the number of expanded CD8+ clones among the top 100 scalp clones.

With respect to this clone: The clone's antigen remains unknown. No clone much larger than this one lies a single base away; base qualities are absent. Other DNA sequences in this specimen translate into the identical CDR3.

The time point label for this specimen denotes: around 4 weeks on oral tofacitinib. The sample's treatment or condition label, in plain terms: oral pan-JAK inhibitor, 5-10 mg twice daily. From alopecia areata patients, peripheral blood was collected along with lesional scalp punch biopsies. PBMCs were separated by density centrifugation and stained for CD3, CD4 and CD8, after which CD4+ and CD8+ T cells were sorted on a FACSAria. From the cysteine through the phenylalanine, the CDR3 covers 14 amino acids. The CDR3 DNA has 42 bases and is translated from base 1. Relative to germline, V is 0 bases shorter and J is 4 bases shorter, with 9 bases between their ends. CDR1 and CDR2 are read off the germline V gene as MNHEY and SVGAGI. Libraries were constructed by the immunoSEQ multiplex PCR assay. RNA was extracted from all samples and reverse transcribed into cDNA as template for TCR sequencing. SuperScript III was used to make first-strand cDNA, primed with a 2:1 mix of oligo-dT and random hexamers. A synthetic immune receptor repertoire was used to gauge amplification bias, and whatever bias remained was removed computationally. The study's own analysis went as follows. Raw reads were preprocessed to remove errors, and CDR3 was defined by IMGT conventions from the conserved cysteine to phenylalanine. Clonality was computed as 1 minus the Shannon entropy, with the entropy normalized by log2 of the number of productive unique TCRs. Scalp TCRbeta sequences were cross-referenced with sorted blood CD4 and CD8 repertoires so that the CD4 or CD8 identity of scalp clones could be inferred. As stored in TCRdb, this immuneACCESS dataset retains in-frame rearrangements with V and J assigned. A fraction of the clones does not appear; measured against another copy, unresolved V genes explain less than half of the discrepancy, and the remainder lacks a known reason. V and J calls and clone size follow that table, whereas D and trimming were derived from the DNA. This sample lists just over 150,000 clones; just over 65% were detected once. Of the sample, 0.9% to 1% falls within the top ten clones.

The starting material was CD4+ T cells sorted from blood, obtained at week 4, from a patient treated with tofacitinib. The sequence was obtained from a human donor with alopecia areata. The chain joins TRBV6-5 to TRBJ1-1; TRBD1 might be the D gene, on 5 matching bases. In nucleotide form, the sequence is TGTGCCAGCAGTTACTCCCCGGGGGGCACTGAAGCTTTCTTT. It specifies CASSYSPGGTEAFF.